This is a list of T cell receptor beta chains from one sample in a study of T-cell reconstitution after alpha-beta-depleted transplantation in children. TCRdb re-called the PCR reads through MiXCR, storing one row per CDR3 protein. The table shows about 610,000 distinct CDR3 sequences, with around 27% occurring only once. Sequencing was performed on PBMCs, taken before TCRalphabeta/CD19-depleted stem cell transplant. The receptors come from a boy in the first two years of life with Wiskott-Aldrich syndrome, due to receive a stem cell transplant. CDR3s include the opening cysteine and the closing phenylalanine or tryptophan. D genes are given only for firm matches. Clone size is not always given. Where it is, it says once, few, many or a class for expanded clones.

>few|TRBJ2-7|TRBV28|TRBD2
CASQPFSGITEQYF
TGTGCCAGCCAACCGTTTAGCGGGATAACCGAGCAGTACTTC
>.|TRBJ2-2|TRBV19|.
CASAIPGELFF
TGTGCCAGCGCTATTCCCGGGGAGCTGTTTTTT
>few|TRBJ2-5|TRBV7-9|TRBD2
CASSLRGGRARETQYF
TGTGCCAGCAGCTTACGGGGCGGGAGGGCCAGAGAGACCCAGTACTTC
>few|TRBJ2-3|TRBV3-1|TRBD2
CASSQWGLAGVADTQYF
TGTGCCAGCAGCCAATGGGGACTAGCGGGAGTTGCAGATACGCAGTATTTT
>.|TRBJ2-1|TRBV29-1|.
CSPRTTYNEQFF
TGCAGCCCGAGGACTACCTACAATGAGCAGTTCTTC
>.|TRBJ1-1|TRBV12-3/TRBV12-4|TRBD1
CASSLQGAYTEAFF
TGTGCCAGCAGTTTACAGGGGGCTTATACTGAAGCTTTCTTT
>few|TRBJ2-1|TRBV28|TRBD2
CASILAGVGGNEQFF
TGTGCCAGCATCCTAGCGGGAGTTGGTGGCAATGAGCAGTTCTTC
>few|TRBJ1-1|TRBV7-8|.
CASSLASQAFVTEAFF
TGTGCCAGCAGCTTAGCGTCCCAGGCTTTCGTCACTGAAGCTTTCTTT
>.|TRBJ2-1|TRBV7-2|.
CASSFSAGNEQFF
TGTGCCAGCAGCTTTTCCGCTGGCAATGAGCAGTTCTTC
>few|TRBJ2-7|TRBV12-3/TRBV12-4|.
CASSFLPHEQYF
TGTGCCAGCAGTTTCTTGCCCCACGAGCAGTACTTC
>.|TRBJ1-2|TRBV10-3|.
CAISESSGNYGYTF
TGTGCCATCAGTGAGTCGTCGGGGAACTATGGCTACACCTTC
>few|TRBJ2-5|TRBV5-5|TRBD1
CASSLWDRETQYF
TGTGCCAGCAGCCTGTGGGACAGAGAGACCCAGTACTTC
>.|TRBJ2-1|TRBV6-4|TRBD1
CASSARDRAMAGPSSYNEQFF
TGTGCCAGCAGTGCCCGAGACAGGGCTATGGCGGGCCCGAGCTCCTACAATGAGCAGTTCTTC
>few|TRBJ2-7|TRBV29-1|TRBD2
CSVNIAGGPYEQYF
TGCAGCGTTAATATAGCGGGAGGTCCCTACGAGCAGTACTTC
>.|TRBJ2-1|TRBV29-1|.
CSAGEDEQFF
TGCAGCGCAGGGGAGGATGAGCAGTTCTTC
>.|TRBJ2-7|TRBV4-1|.
CASSQDIAPSSYEQYF
TGCGCCAGCAGCCAAGATATAGCGCCGAGCTCCTACGAGCAGTACTTC
>few|TRBJ1-2|TRBV20-1|.
CSAGGLGYGYTF
TGCAGTGCTGGGGGCCTTGGCTATGGCTACACCTTC
>.|TRBJ1-5|TRBV6-8|.
CASTNGHGARGKQPQHF
TGTGCCAGCACCAACGGGCATGGGGCGCGAGGTAAGCAGCCCCAGCATTTT
>few|TRBJ2-3|TRBV20-1|.
CSAGGNPDTQYF
TGCAGTGCTGGGGGGAACCCAGATACGCAGTATTTT
>.|TRBJ2-1|TRBV6-5|TRBD2
CASSYSLLAGGGNEQFF
TGTGCCAGCAGTTACTCGCTTCTAGCGGGAGGAGGCAATGAGCAGTTCTTC
>.|TRBJ2-1|TRBV12-3/TRBV12-4|TRBD2
CASTPSGRSNEQFF
TGTGCCAGCACCCCTAGCGGGAGGTCTAATGAGCAGTTCTTC
>few|TRBJ2-7|TRBV6-5|TRBD2
CASSYSVLAGGNEQYF
TGTGCCAGCAGTTACTCAGTACTAGCGGGAGGCAACGAGCAGTACTTC
>.|TRBJ2-7|TRBV12-3/TRBV12-4|.
CASSVSGSFPYEQYF
TGTGCCAGCAGCGTAAGCGGGTCCTTCCCCTACGAGCAGTACTTC
>few|TRBJ2-1|TRBV20-1|.
CSARADGSEYEQFF
TGCAGTGCTAGAGCCGACGGGAGTGAGTATGAGCAGTTCTTC
>.|TRBJ1-6|TRBV20-1|.
CSAMRGAGSPLHF
TGCAGTGCTATGCGGGGGGCTGGTTCACCCCTCCACTTT
>.|TRBJ2-1|TRBV15|TRBD2
CATSRDERLAGVGEQFF
TGTGCCACCAGCAGAGATGAGAGACTAGCGGGAGTAGGGGAGCAGTTCTTC
>.|TRBJ1-2|TRBV5-1|.
CASSFFETAPYGYTF
TGCGCCAGCAGCTTTTTCGAGACGGCACCCTATGGCTACACCTTC
>once|TRBJ2-7|TRBV4-2|TRBD1
CASSSEGTGLSEQYF
TGTGCCAGCAGCTCGGAGGGGACAGGGCTCTCCGAGCAGTACTTC
>.|TRBJ2-1|TRBV5-1|TRBD2
CASSDSGTRGDEQFF
TGCGCCAGCAGCGACTCCGGGACTAGAGGCGATGAGCAGTTCTTC
>.|TRBJ2-3|TRBV20-1|.
CSARKLAGDTQYF
TGCAGTGCTAGGAAGTTAGCTGGAGATACGCAGTATTTT
>few|TRBJ2-1|TRBV24-1|.
CATSDLRSVGYNEQFF
TGTGCCACCAGTGATTTGAGATCAGTCGGTTACAATGAGCAGTTCTTC
>once|TRBJ2-7|TRBV5-1|.
CASSLDPGRDEQYF
TGCGCCAGCAGCTTGGATCCAGGGAGAGACGAGCAGTACTTC
>.|TRBJ1-1|TRBV4-1|.
CASSQGAAMNTEAFF
TGCGCCAGCAGCCAAGGGGCGGCGATGAACACTGAAGCTTTCTTT
>few|TRBJ1-2|TRBV5-6|.
CASSEINYGYTF
TGTGCCAGCAGCGAGATTAACTATGGCTACACCTTC
>.|TRBJ2-1|TRBV6-2/TRBV6-3|.
CASSYLIRKILDEQFF
TGTGCCAGCAGCTACCTCATTCGAAAGATCTTAGATGAGCAGTTCTTC
>.|TRBJ2-1|TRBV30|TRBD2
CAWSVGREGRNEQFF
TGTGCCTGGAGTGTGGGGCGGGAGGGAAGGAATGAGCAGTTCTTC
>.|TRBJ2-7|TRBV12-3/TRBV12-4|TRBD2
CASRTSGRGNEQYF
TGTGCCAGCAGGACTAGCGGGAGAGGGAACGAGCAGTACTTC
>few|TRBJ2-5|TRBV20-1|.
CSAASQETQYF
TGCAGTGCGGCCTCCCAAGAGACCCAGTACTTC
>.|TRBJ2-5|TRBV7-9|TRBD2
CASSPGTSAGQETQYF
TGTGCCAGCAGCCCTGGGACTAGCGCGGGCCAAGAGACCCAGTACTTC
>few|TRBJ2-1|TRBV14|.
CASSQAQEIGWRRSYNEQFF
TGTGCCAGCAGCCAAGCACAGGAGATAGGCTGGCGGAGATCCTACAATGAGCAGTTCTTC
>few|TRBJ2-1|TRBV5-1|TRBD2
CASSLGGLGGANEQFF
TGCGCCAGCAGCCTCGGAGGCCTGGGAGGGGCTAATGAGCAGTTCTTC
>.|TRBJ1-1|TRBV6-4|.
CASSVRVNTEAFF
TGTGCCAGCAGTGTCCGAGTGAACACTGAAGCTTTCTTT
>.|TRBJ2-5|TRBV7-4|.
CASSLALGWDAETQYF
TGTGCCAGCAGCTTAGCGCTTGGTTGGGATGCAGAGACCCAGTACTTC